This TCR beta chain was profiled in a study of STAT5B mutations in CD4+ large granular lymphocyte leukemia. Study results and caveats: No patients shared main leukemic clonotypes, though about 24% appeared at low frequency elsewhere.

Remarks on this clone: What it recognizes is unknown.

Authors' methods: Putative leukemic clones, a few dozen in all, each exceeded 5% of the repertoire. Sequencing used immunoSEQ multiplex PCR; TCRdb keeps in-frame clones, though not all of them. D and trimming come from the DNA, and the V and J calls and clone size come from that table. This repertoire shows 3,000 to 4,000 clones, approximately 77% found once; its top ten account for under 85%. The CDR3 runs to 18 residues. V was shortened by 3 bases and J by 0 bases, with 15 bases between the two germline ends. The germline CDR1 and CDR2 sequences are LGHNA and YNFKEQ. The sequenced material came from PBMCs. The clonotype comes from a man aged 55 to 70 with CD4+ T-cell large granular lymphocyte leukemia. V is TRBV4-2 and J is TRBJ2-6; D possibly corresponds to TRBD2 (6 bases). The CDR3 bases are TGTGCCAGCAGCCAGGGGGGAGATTATTCCTCTGGGGCCAACGTCCTGACTTTC. Residues: CASSQGGDYSSGANVLTF.